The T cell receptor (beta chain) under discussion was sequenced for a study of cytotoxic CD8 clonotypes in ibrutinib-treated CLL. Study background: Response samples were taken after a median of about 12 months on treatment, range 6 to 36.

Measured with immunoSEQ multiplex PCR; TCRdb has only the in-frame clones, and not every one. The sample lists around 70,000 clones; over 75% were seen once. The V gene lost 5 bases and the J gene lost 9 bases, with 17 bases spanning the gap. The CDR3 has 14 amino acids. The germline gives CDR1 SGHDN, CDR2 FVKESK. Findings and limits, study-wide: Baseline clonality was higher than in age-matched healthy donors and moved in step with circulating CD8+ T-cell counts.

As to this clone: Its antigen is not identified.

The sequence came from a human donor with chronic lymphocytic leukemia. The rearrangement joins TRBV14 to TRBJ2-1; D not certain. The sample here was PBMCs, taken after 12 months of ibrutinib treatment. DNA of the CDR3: TGTGCCAGCAGCGGGGAAGTAATGGGTGGTGAGCAGTTCTTC. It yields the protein CASSGEVMGGEQFF.